This T cell receptor (beta chain) derives from a study of Ad26.COV2.S vaccination and SARS-CoV-2 variants. The study's findings and limits: TCR breadth and depth analyses may have underestimated total T cell responses.

V shed 5 bases and J shed 2 bases, with 27 bases lying between them. CDR1 is SGHAT and CDR2 is FQNNGV in the germline V gene. This CDR3 comprises 19 residues. As to treatment: about 20 received Ad26.COV2.S at low or high dose, single or two shots; 5 received placebo; per-sample allocation not given. Specimens were obtained on day 63 following the first vaccine or placebo injection. This clone has only a few counts. Its antigen is as yet unknown. Sequencing was performed with immunoSEQ multiplex PCR; in TCRdb, only in-frame clones are kept and a portion is missing. The data show about 330,000 clones, with roughly nine tenths seen just once and about 5.4% held by the top ten.

J is TRBJ1-2 and V is TRBV11-2; no clear D gene. The specimen was peripheral blood, collected in a trial of Ad26.COV2.S vaccine versus placebo. This sequence was found in a person aged 18-65 years who received the Ad26.COV2.S COVID-19 vaccine or a placebo. The CDR3: CASSRNPQSSPTINYGYTF. DNA for the CDR3: TGTGCCAGCAGCCGAAACCCCCAAAGCTCGCCGACAATAAACTATGGCTACACCTTC.